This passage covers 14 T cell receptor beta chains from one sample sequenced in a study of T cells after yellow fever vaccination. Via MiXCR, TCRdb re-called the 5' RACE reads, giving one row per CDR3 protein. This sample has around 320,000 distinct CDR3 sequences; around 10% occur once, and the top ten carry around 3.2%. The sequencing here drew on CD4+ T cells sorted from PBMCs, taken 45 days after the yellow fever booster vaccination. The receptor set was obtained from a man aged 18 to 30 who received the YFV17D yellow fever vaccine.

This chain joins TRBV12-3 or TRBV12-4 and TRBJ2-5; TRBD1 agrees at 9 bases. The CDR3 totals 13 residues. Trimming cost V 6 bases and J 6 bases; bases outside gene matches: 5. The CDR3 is CASSPTGGKTQYF. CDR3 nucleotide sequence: TGTGCCAGCAGCCCGACAGGGGGGAAGACCCAGTACTTC.

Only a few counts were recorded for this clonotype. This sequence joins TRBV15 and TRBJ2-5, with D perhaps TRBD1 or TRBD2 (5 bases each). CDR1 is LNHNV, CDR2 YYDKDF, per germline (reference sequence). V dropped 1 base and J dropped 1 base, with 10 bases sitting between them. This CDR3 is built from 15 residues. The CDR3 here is CATSRVPGTQETQYF. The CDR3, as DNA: TGTGCCACCAGCAGAGTTCCAGGGACCCAAGAGACCCAGTACTTC.

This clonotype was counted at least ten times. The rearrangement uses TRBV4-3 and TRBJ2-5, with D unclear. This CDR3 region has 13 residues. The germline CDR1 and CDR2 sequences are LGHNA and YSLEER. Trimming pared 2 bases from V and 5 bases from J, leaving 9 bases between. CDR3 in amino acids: CASSQRLRETQYF. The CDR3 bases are TGCGCCAGCAGCCAACGTCTCCGGGAGACCCAGTACTTC.

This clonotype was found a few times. The CDR3 loop is CSARPAGSTDTQYF. Written as DNA, the CDR3 is TGCAGTGCTAGGCCTGCGGGGAGCACAGATACGCAGTATTTT. The chain employs TRBV20-1 and TRBJ2-3; D is perhaps TRBD2 (6 bases). The CDR3 sequence is 14 residues long. The V gene's germline CDR1 is DFQATT and CDR2 SNEGSKA (reference sequence). V lost 3 bases and J lost 0, with 10 bases in between.

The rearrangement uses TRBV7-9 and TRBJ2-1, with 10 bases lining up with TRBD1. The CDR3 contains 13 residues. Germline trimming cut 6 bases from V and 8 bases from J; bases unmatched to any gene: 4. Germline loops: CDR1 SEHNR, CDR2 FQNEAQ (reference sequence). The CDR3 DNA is TGTGCCAGCAGGGTAGGACAGGGGGATGAGCAGTTCTTC. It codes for CASRVGQGDEQFF.

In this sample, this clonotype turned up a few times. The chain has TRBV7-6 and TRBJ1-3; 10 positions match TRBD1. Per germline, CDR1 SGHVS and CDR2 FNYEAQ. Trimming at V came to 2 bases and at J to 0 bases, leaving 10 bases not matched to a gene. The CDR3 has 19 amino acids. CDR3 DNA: TGTGCCAGCAGCTTACCCCCCGGGACAGGGGTTATCTCTGGAAACACCATATATTTT. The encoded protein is CASSLPPGTGVISGNTIYF.

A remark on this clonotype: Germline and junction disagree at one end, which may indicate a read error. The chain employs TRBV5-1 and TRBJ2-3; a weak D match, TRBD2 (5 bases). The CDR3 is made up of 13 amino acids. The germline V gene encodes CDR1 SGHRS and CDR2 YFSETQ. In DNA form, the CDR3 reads TGCGCCAGCAGCTTTGAGGGAGCAGATACGCGGTATTTT. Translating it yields CASSFEGADTRYF. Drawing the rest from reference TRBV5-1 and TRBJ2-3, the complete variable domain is KAGVTQTPRYLIKTRGQQVTLSCSPISGHRSVSWYQQTPGQGLQFLFEYFSETQRNKGNFPGRFSGRQFSNSRSEMNVSTLELGDSALYLCASSFEGADTRYFGPGTRLTVL.

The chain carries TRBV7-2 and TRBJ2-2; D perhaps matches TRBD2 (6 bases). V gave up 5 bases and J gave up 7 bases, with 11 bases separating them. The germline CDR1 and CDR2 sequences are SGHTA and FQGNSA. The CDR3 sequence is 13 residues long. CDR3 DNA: TGTGCCAGCAGCGCGGGACGTAGCGGGGAGCTGTTTTTT. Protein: CASSAGRSGELFF.

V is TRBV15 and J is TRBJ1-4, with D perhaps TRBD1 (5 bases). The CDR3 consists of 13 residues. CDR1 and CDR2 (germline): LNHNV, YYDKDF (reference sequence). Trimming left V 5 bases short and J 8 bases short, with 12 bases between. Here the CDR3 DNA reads TGTGCCACCAGCTGGGGCGTCTACGAAAAACTGTTTTTT. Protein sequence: CATSWGVYEKLFF.

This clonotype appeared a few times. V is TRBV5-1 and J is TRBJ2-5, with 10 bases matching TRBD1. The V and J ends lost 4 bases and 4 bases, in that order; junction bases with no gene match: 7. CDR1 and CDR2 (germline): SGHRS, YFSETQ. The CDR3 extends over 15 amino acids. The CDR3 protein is CASSRGTGDAETQYF. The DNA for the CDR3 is TGCGCCAGCAGCCGGGGGACAGGGGACGCAGAGACCCAGTACTTC.

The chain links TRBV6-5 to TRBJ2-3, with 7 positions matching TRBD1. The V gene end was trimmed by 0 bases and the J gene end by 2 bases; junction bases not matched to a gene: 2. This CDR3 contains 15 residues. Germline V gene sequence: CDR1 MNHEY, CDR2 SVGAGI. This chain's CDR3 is CASSYSDRNTDTQYF. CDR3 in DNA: TGTGCCAGCAGTTACTCGGACAGGAACACAGATACGCAGTATTTT.

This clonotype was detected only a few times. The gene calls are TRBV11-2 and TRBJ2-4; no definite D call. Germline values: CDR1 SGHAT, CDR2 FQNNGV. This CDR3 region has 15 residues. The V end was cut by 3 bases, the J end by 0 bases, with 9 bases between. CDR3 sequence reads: CASSFSLEAKNIQYF. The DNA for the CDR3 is TGTGCCAGCAGCTTCTCCCTGGAAGCCAAAAACATTCAGTACTTC. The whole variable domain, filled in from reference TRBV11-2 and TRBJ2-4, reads EAGVAQSPRYKIIEKRQSVAFWCNPISGHATLYWYQQILGQGPKLLIQFQNNGVVDDSQLPKDRFSAERLKGVDSTLKIQPAKLEDSAVYLCASSFSLEAKNIQYFGAGTRLSVL.

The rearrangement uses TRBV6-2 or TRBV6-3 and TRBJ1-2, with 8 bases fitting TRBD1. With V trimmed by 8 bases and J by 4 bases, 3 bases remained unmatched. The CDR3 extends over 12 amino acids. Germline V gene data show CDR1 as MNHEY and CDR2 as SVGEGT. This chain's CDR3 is CASGQGAYGYTF. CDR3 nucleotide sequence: TGTGCCAGCGGACAGGGTGCCTATGGCTACACCTTC.

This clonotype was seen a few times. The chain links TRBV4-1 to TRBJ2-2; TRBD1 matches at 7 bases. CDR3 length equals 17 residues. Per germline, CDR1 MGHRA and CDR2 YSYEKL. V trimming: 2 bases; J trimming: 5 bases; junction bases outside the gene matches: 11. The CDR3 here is CASSQRSSGGGTGELFF. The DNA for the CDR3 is TGCGCCAGCAGCCAAAGGTCGTCAGGGGGTGGTACCGGGGAGCTGTTTTTT.